This T cell receptor beta chain was documented in a study of CD8 T cells in Susac syndrome. An amount of RNA that ranged from about 0.45 to 1 ug was reverse transcribed with random hexamers. TCR beta CDR3 was amplified by immunoSEQ multiplex PCR. This amplification extended across 54 Vbeta and 13 Jbeta segments. MiXCR was run by TCRdb on the immunoSEQ multiplex PCR reads, yielding one entry per CDR3 protein. The sample gives some 190,000 distinct CDR3 sequences, 90% to 96% of which show up once; about 0.093% is in the top ten. CDR1 is MGHDK, CDR2 SYGVNS, per germline. Trimming removed 6 bases from V and 3 bases from J; junction bases left unmatched: 9. The CDR3 runs 15 residues. TCR beta from blood CD8+ and CD4+ T cells was sequenced. While CD8+ and CD4+ T cells were isolated negatively, TEMRA cells were enriched by FACS. The study, taken as a whole, reports: It was acknowledged in the study that the number of individuals who were included in its TCR sequencing and HLA analysis was relatively small.

Notes on this clonotype: Its antigen remains unknown.

The chain is built from TRBV25-1 and TRBJ2-7; TRBD1 matches at 9 bases. The sequence was collected from a human donor with multiple sclerosis. The sequenced sample consisted of CD4+ T cells from PBMCs. The CDR3 is CASRGSGDRDYEQYF. The CDR3 DNA reads as TGTGCCAGCAGGGGCTCCGGGGACAGGGACTACGAGCAGTACTTC.